Listed below are T cell receptor beta chains from one sample, sequenced in a study of blood T cell repertoires in COVID-19. Method: immunoSEQ multiplex PCR; TCRdb's copy keeps in-frame clones and lacks some. The sample has more than 85,000 clones, around nine tenths seen once. Material for sequencing was peripheral blood. The receptors derive from a man in his sixties with acute or convalescent COVID-19. Both conserved end residues are part of each CDR3. A D gene is named only where the DNA matches it firmly. Size tells how often a clone was seen (once, few, many) or the class of an expanded clone, and some rows leave it out.

v_call	clone_size	j_call	d_call	cdr3_aa	cdr3_nt
TRBV19	.	TRBJ2-7	.	CASSIQLVGGSSYEQYF	TGTGCCAGTAGTATTCAACTAGTAGGAGGGAGCTCCTACGAGCAGTACTTC
TRBV19	.	TRBJ2-1	.	CASRVGGASYNEQFF	TGTGCCAGTAGAGTAGGGGGGGCCTCCTACAATGAGCAGTTCTTC
TRBV16	.	TRBJ2-6	TRBD2	CASSQLRGGSGANVLTF	TGTGCCAGCAGCCAATTACGCGGGGGCTCTGGGGCCAACGTCCTGACTTTC
TRBV2	.	TRBJ2-7	TRBD2	CASRASGTYEQYF	TGTGCCAGCAGGGCTAGCGGGACATACGAGCAGTACTTC
TRBV10-3	.	TRBJ2-5	TRBD1	CAISSRDRDQETQYF	TGTGCCATCAGTTCCCGGGACAGGGACCAAGAGACCCAGTACTTC
TRBV24-1	.	TRBJ2-3	.	CATSDLPGNVATDTQYF	TGTGCCACCAGTGATTTGCCAGGGAACGTGGCCACAGATACGCAGTATTTT
TRBV7-9	.	TRBJ1-2	.	CASSLASGINYGYTF	TGTGCCAGCAGCTTAGCGTCCGGGATTAACTATGGCTACACCTTC
TRBV5-1	.	TRBJ2-1	TRBD1	CASSTGQGNHEQFF	TGCGCCAGCAGCACGGGACAGGGTAACCATGAGCAGTTCTTC
TRBV18	.	TRBJ2-7	.	CASSPSTVTNEQYF	TGTGCCAGCTCACCATCAACAGTTACAAACGAGCAGTACTTC
TRBV19	.	TRBJ1-2	TRBD1	CASKVKGQGGGYTF	TGTGCCAGTAAGGTTAAAGGACAGGGAGGTGGCTACACCTTC
TRBV7-2	.	TRBJ2-1	TRBD2	CASSLSLAERNEQFF	TGTGCCAGCAGCTTATCGCTAGCGGAGAGGAATGAGCAGTTCTTC
TRBV29-1	.	TRBJ2-1	TRBD2	CSVGLAGVGNEQFF	TGCAGCGTTGGGCTAGCGGGAGTTGGTAATGAGCAGTTCTTC
TRBV7-9	.	TRBJ2-1	.	CASSYSGGEQFF	TGTGCCAGCAGCTACTCCGGCGGGGAGCAGTTCTTC
TRBV9	few	TRBJ1-5	.	CASSERGSNQPQHF	TGTGCCAGCAGCGAGAGAGGTAGCAATCAGCCCCAGCATTTT
TRBV19	.	TRBJ2-1	.	CASSYGPSGKNEQFF	TGTGCCAGTAGTTATGGGCCATCGGGAAAGAATGAGCAGTTCTTC
TRBV27	.	TRBJ1-5	.	CASSFGGNQPQHF	TGTGCCAGCAGTTTTGGGGGGAATCAGCCCCAGCATTTT
TRBV5-3	.	TRBJ1-1	TRBD1	CARSLGGRGSAEAFF	TGTGCCAGAAGCTTGGGAGGCAGGGGGAGCGCTGAAGCTTTCTTT
TRBV6-5	.	TRBJ2-7	TRBD1	CASSYSWDRVYEQYF	TGTGCCAGCAGTTACTCTTGGGACAGGGTTTACGAGCAGTACTTC
TRBV19	.	TRBJ2-7	TRBD2	CASSIRTSSYYEQYF	TGTGCCAGTAGTATCCGGACTAGTTCTTACTACGAGCAGTACTTC
TRBV27	once	TRBJ1-4	.	CASSLYQGGEKLFF	TGTGCCAGCAGTTTATATCAGGGAGGGGAAAAACTGTTTTTT
TRBV5-8	.	TRBJ1-5	TRBD1	CASSLAGTGSNQPQHF	TGTGCCAGCAGCTTGGCCGGGACAGGGAGCAATCAGCCCCAGCATTTT
TRBV9	.	TRBJ1-2	TRBD1	CASSVATGGGGYTF	TGTGCCAGCAGCGTAGCGACAGGGGGCGGTGGCTACACCTTC
TRBV25-1	.	TRBJ1-5	.	CASSDYYSNQPQHF	TGTGCCAGCAGTGATTATTATAGCAATCAGCCCCAGCATTTT
TRBV6-2/TRBV6-3	.	TRBJ2-3	TRBD2	CASSYGLAGGIDTQYF	TGTGCCAGCAGTTACGGACTAGCGGGAGGGATAGATACGCAGTATTTT
TRBV4-3	.	TRBJ1-2	.	CASSQRTGNYGYTF	TGCGCCAGCAGCCAACGGACGGGAAACTATGGCTACACCTTC
TRBV7-9	.	TRBJ1-4	.	CASSPRGGVKEKLFF	TGTGCCAGCAGCCCCCGGGGGGGTGTCAAGGAAAAACTGTTTTTT
TRBV27	.	TRBJ2-1	.	CASSIRQYNEQFF	TGTGCCAGCAGTATTCGACAATACAATGAGCAGTTCTTC
TRBV18	.	TRBJ2-7	.	CASSPIQGGESYEQYF	TGTGCCAGCTCACCAATTCAGGGTGGAGAGTCCTACGAGCAGTACTTC
TRBV4-3	.	TRBJ2-1	.	CASSPAAVPDNEQFF	TGCGCCAGCAGCCCCGCGGCTGTACCCGACAATGAGCAGTTCTTC
TRBV12-5	.	TRBJ2-7	TRBD2	CASGSLAGGGDEQYF	TGTGCTAGTGGTTCGTTAGCGGGAGGTGGGGACGAGCAGTACTTC
TRBV19	.	TRBJ1-2	TRBD1	CASSPSTGGAYGYTF	TGTGCCAGTAGTCCCTCGACAGGGGGCGCCTATGGCTACACCTTC
TRBV5-6	.	TRBJ2-1	TRBD1	CASSSGTGFYNEQFF	TGTGCCAGCAGTTCCGGGACAGGGTTTTACAATGAGCAGTTCTTC
TRBV19	few	TRBJ2-1	.	CAIRPGVKNNEQFF	TGTGCCATTAGACCGGGGGTTAAGAACAATGAGCAGTTCTTC
TRBV4-2	.	TRBJ2-7	TRBD2	CASSETSGRRDYEQYF	TGTGCCAGCAGCGAGACTAGCGGGAGGAGAGACTACGAGCAGTACTTC
TRBV6-5	.	TRBJ2-7	TRBD2	CASSYYPSGTYEQYF	TGTGCCAGCAGTTACTATCCTAGCGGAACCTACGAGCAGTACTTC
TRBV6-5	.	TRBJ1-5	TRBD1	CASADRGGNQPQHF	TGTGCCAGCGCAGACAGGGGAGGGAATCAGCCCCAGCATTTT
TRBV21-1	.	TRBJ2-7	.	CASSKFRTHFSYEQYF	TGTGCCAGCAGCAAATTCCGGACTCACTTCTCCTACGAGCAGTACTTC
TRBV11-2	.	TRBJ2-1	.	CASSLDLGSYNEQFF	TGTGCCAGCAGCTTAGACCTAGGCTCCTACAATGAGCAGTTCTTC
TRBV7-2	.	TRBJ2-5	TRBD1	CASSSGQGSQETQYF	TGTGCCAGCAGCTCCGGACAGGGCTCCCAAGAGACCCAGTACTTC
TRBV7-2	few	TRBJ2-7	TRBD2	CASSYTSGASYEQYF	TGTGCCAGCAGCTACACTAGCGGGGCCTCCTACGAGCAGTACTTC
TRBV3-1/TRBV3-2	.	TRBJ1-1	TRBD1	CASSQETGVEAFF	TGTGCCAGCAGCCAAGAGACAGGGGTTGAAGCTTTCTTT
TRBV6-5	.	TRBJ2-1	.	CASSYGALYNEQFF	TGTGCCAGCAGTTACGGGGCTCTATACAATGAGCAGTTCTTC
TRBV12-3/TRBV12-4	.	TRBJ2-1	.	CASSLNSYNEQFF	TGTGCCAGCAGTTTAAACTCTTACAATGAGCAGTTCTTC
TRBV10-2	.	TRBJ1-6	.	CASMASSYNSPLHF	TGCGCCAGCATGGCTAGCTCCTATAATTCACCCCTCCACTTT
TRBV13	.	TRBJ2-2	TRBD2	CASSPLADTGELFF	TGTGCCAGCAGCCCCCTAGCGGACACCGGGGAGCTGTTTTTT
TRBV7-2	once	TRBJ1-5	TRBD1	CASSSRPTGGGQPQHF	TGTGCCAGCAGCTCTCGCCCGACAGGGGGCGGTCAGCCCCAGCATTTT
TRBV5-1	.	TRBJ2-3	TRBD2	CASSRLAGATDTQYF	TGCGCCAGCAGTCGTCTAGCGGGAGCCACAGATACGCAGTATTTT
TRBV7-3	.	TRBJ2-2	.	CASSFAGGELFF	TGTGCCAGCAGCTTCGCAGGGGGGGAGCTGTTTTTT